These 20 T cell receptor beta chains originate from one sample sequenced in a study of blood T cells in healthy people across ages. A J-beta primer mix and a sample-barcoded 5' primer were used in a second PCR of roughly 6 to 12 cycles. TCRdb redid the calling of the 5' RACE reads with MiXCR, one entry per CDR3 protein. The sample records about 780,000 distinct CDR3 sequences, 60% to 80% being singletons. Sequenced input: blood. The receptors here all came from a man aged 25 to 40 in good health.

This sequence joins TRBV6-2 or TRBV6-3 and TRBJ2-2, with 8 positions matching TRBD1. Germline CDR1 and CDR2: MNHEY and SVGEGT. CDR3 length: 17 residues. The V gene end was trimmed by 0 bases and the J gene end by 3 bases; junction bases not matched to a gene: 6. The CDR3 loop reads CASSYSLGQGDTGELFF. The CDR3 coding sequence is TGTGCCAGCAGTTACTCGCTAGGACAGGGAGACACCGGGGAGCTGTTTTTT.

The CDR3 region is CASSLVRGIDYGYTF. In DNA, the CDR3 is TGTGCCAGCAGCTTAGTCCGGGGTATCGACTATGGCTACACCTTC. The V and J genes are TRBV7-2 and TRBJ1-2; D uncertain. The V end lost 1 base, the J end lost 3 bases, and 12 bases lay between the germline ends. Per germline, CDR1 SGHTA and CDR2 FQGNSA. CDR3 size: 15 residues. Using reference TRBV7-2 and TRBJ1-2 for the parts outside the CDR3, the full variable domain is GAGVSQSPSNKVTEKGKDVELRCDPISGHTALYWYRQSLGQGLEFLIYFQGNSAPDKSGLPSDRFSAERTGGSVSTLTIQRTQQEDSAVYLCASSLVRGIDYGYTFGSGTRLTVV.

In this sample, this clonotype turned up many times. The V and J genes are TRBV3-1 and TRBJ2-5, with 7 positions matching TRBD2. The V and J ends lost 1 base and 4 bases, in that order; junction bases with no gene match: 6. This CDR3 has 15 residues. Germline V CDR1 and CDR2: LGHDT, YNNKEL (reference sequence). The CDR3: CASSQAASGGETQYF. CDR3 sequence (DNA): TGTGCCAGCAGCCAAGCTGCTAGCGGCGGAGAGACCCAGTACTTC.

This chain joins TRBV7-2 and TRBJ1-1; no clear D gene. Germline CDR1 SGHTA, CDR2 FQGNSA. Trimming shortened V by 6 bases and J by 4 bases, and 24 bases separated the two germline ends. This CDR3 is 17 amino acids long. CDR3 in amino acids: CASRIDGSPLIGTEAFF. CDR3 coding DNA: TGTGCCAGCAGGATCGACGGATCCCCTCTTATAGGCACTGAAGCTTTCTTT.

The chain uses TRBV20-1 and TRBJ1-2; no clear D. Between the trimmed V and J ends, which lost 3 bases and 7 bases, there was a span of 12 bases. The CDR3 sequence is 12 residues long. Germline V gene data show CDR1 as DFQATT and CDR2 as SNEGSKA (reference sequence). The CDR3 bases are TGCAGTGCTAGCCCCGGGATCGGTGGCTACACCTTC. It yields the protein CSASPGIGGYTF.

The rearrangement joins TRBV4-3 to TRBJ1-5, with no clear D. Germline V gene sequence: CDR1 LGHNA, CDR2 YSLEER. Trimming shortened V by 1 base and J by 0 bases, and 7 bases separated the two germline ends. The CDR3 totals 15 residues. The CDR3 spells CASSQGHHSNQPQHF. CDR3 nucleotide sequence: TGCGCCAGCAGCCAAGGACATCATAGCAATCAGCCCCAGCATTTT.

The chain links TRBV7-9 to TRBJ2-1, with D possibly being TRBD1 (6 bases). The germline V gene encodes CDR1 SEHNR and CDR2 FQNEAQ (reference sequence). This CDR3 is 15 amino acids long. Deletions cut 4 bases from V and 1 base from J, with 11 bases between. The CDR3 sequence: CASSSSGQSYNEQFF. The DNA of the CDR3 is TGTGCCAGCAGCTCCAGCGGACAGTCCTACAATGAGCAGTTCTTC.

This clonotype has a count of ten or more. The chain combines TRBV7-3 with TRBJ2-7; 11 bases fit TRBD2. There are 15 residues in the CDR3. V was pared by 6 bases and J by 2 bases, with 6 bases of the junction left unmatched. The germline gives CDR1 SGHTA, CDR2 FQGTGA. The CDR3 DNA is TGTGCCAGCAGTCTAGCGGGGGGCCCAACCTACGAGCAGTACTTC. Translating it yields CASSLAGGPTYEQYF.

The chain links TRBV3-1 to TRBJ2-1, with D unresolved. The CDR3 totals 12 residues. CDR1 is LGHDT, CDR2 YNNKEL, per germline (reference sequence). V lost 1 base to trimming and J lost 6 bases, with 4 bases between them. This CDR3 reads CASSQGRNEQFF. The CDR3 DNA is TGTGCCAGCAGCCAAGGACGCAATGAGCAGTTCTTC.

The V call is TRBV28, the J call TRBJ2-6; unclear D gene. The CDR3 spans 15 residues. Trimming pared 1 base from V and 4 bases from J, leaving 8 bases between. Germline CDR1 is MDHEN and CDR2 is SYDVKM. CDR3 nucleotide sequence: TGTGCCAGCAGTTTATCGGTCGTCGGGGCCAACGTCCTGACTTTC. As protein: CASSLSVVGANVLTF.

This clonotype was counted between two and nine times. The chain links TRBV29-1 to TRBJ2-7; the match to TRBD1 covers 7 bases. CDR3 size: 11 residues. With V trimmed by 7 bases and J by 3 bases, 3 bases remained unmatched. Germline CDR1 is SQVTM and CDR2 is ANQGSEA. This CDR3 reads CSATGVYEQYF. CDR3 nucleotide sequence: TGCAGCGCTACAGGGGTCTACGAGCAGTACTTC.

V and J are TRBV28 and TRBJ2-7, with D tentatively TRBD1 or TRBD2 (5 bases each). The CDR3 runs 13 residues. Germline V CDR1 and CDR2: MDHEN, SYDVKM. The CDR3 here is CASTGRAAYEQYF. The CDR3 nucleotides are TGTGCTAGTACGGGACGGGCGGCCTACGAGCAGTACTTC.

This clonotype was observed a handful of times. CDR3 nucleotide sequence: TGTGCCAGCAGCGGGACAGGGAGCTCCTATAATTCACCCCTCCACTTT. Its translation is CASSGTGSSYNSPLHF. The chain carries TRBV21-1 and TRBJ1-6; the table's D call of TRBD1 was not tested on the DNA. TRBV21-1 is described as a pseudogene. This CDR3 is built from 16 residues.

The gene calls are TRBV7-9 and TRBJ2-1; tentatively, D is TRBD1 or TRBD2 (6 bases each). V gave up 7 bases and J gave up 6 bases, with 16 bases separating them. CDR1 is SEHNR, CDR2 FQNEAQ, per germline (reference sequence). The CDR3 has 14 amino acids. The DNA for the CDR3 is TGTGCCAGCACACACGGGGGCAAGGGCAATGAGCAGTTCTTC. It is translated as CASTHGGKGNEQFF.

The CDR3 protein is CASSPDGQGNRSPLHF. Written as DNA, the CDR3 is TGTGCCAGCAGTCCGGACGGACAGGGGAATAGGTCACCCCTCCACTTT. The rearrangement links TRBV28 to TRBJ1-6, with 9 bases that match TRBD1. The CDR3 is 16 residues long. Trimming at V came to 5 bases and at J to 10 bases, leaving 12 bases not matched to a gene. Germline V lookup: CDR1 MDHEN, CDR2 SYDVKM.

V usage is TRBV6-2 or TRBV6-3 and J usage is TRBJ2-7; 7 bases are a match to TRBD1. V was pared by 4 bases and J by 2 bases, with 8 bases of the junction left unmatched. The CDR3 runs to 15 residues. Germline V CDR1 and CDR2: MNHEY, SVGEGT. The CDR3 DNA reads TGTGCCAGCAGTTCGGTGACAGGGAAACCCTACGAGCAGTACTTC. This sequence encodes CASSSVTGKPYEQYF.

This chain uses TRBV5-1 with TRBJ2-7; D is unclear. The V end lost 1 base, the J end lost 0 bases, and 8 bases lay between the germline ends. Germline assignment: CDR1 SGHRS and CDR2 YFSETQ. The CDR3 totals 14 residues. The CDR3 DNA is TGCGCCAGCAGCTTGATACCGAGCTCCTACGAGCAGTACTTC. It specifies CASSLIPSSYEQYF.

The chain uses TRBV21-1 and TRBJ2-7; the D call in the table, TRBD2, was not verified against the DNA. TRBV21-1 is noted as a pseudogene. The CDR3 has 16 amino acids. The CDR3 here is CASSKGSPGPRMGQYF. In DNA form, the CDR3 reads TGTGCCAGCAGCAAAGGGTCTCCGGGGCCCAGAATGGGGCAGTACTTC.

This clonotype turned up a few times. This rearrangement joins TRBV29-1 to TRBJ2-1; weak D call: TRBD2 (6 bases). CDR1 is SQVTM, CDR2 ANQGSEA, per germline. The CDR3 is made up of 12 amino acids. V lost 3 bases and J lost 9, with 12 bases in between. Here the CDR3 reads CSVDWGVGEQFF. CDR3 nucleotide sequence: TGCAGCGTTGATTGGGGGGTGGGTGAGCAGTTCTTC.

The chain uses TRBV5-1 and TRBJ2-7; the D gene is possibly TRBD2 (7 bases). Per the germline V gene, CDR1 is SGHRS and CDR2 is YFSETQ. With 1 base removed from V and 5 bases from J, the gap between germline ends came to 16 bases. The CDR3 spans 15 residues. CDR3 sequence (DNA): TGCGCCAGCAGCTTGAAGCGCGGGGGCGAGGACGAGCAGTACTTC. This gives the protein CASSLKRGGEDEQYF. Full variable domain (rest looked up from reference TRBV5-1 and TRBJ2-7): KAGVTQTPRYLIKTRGQQVTLSCSPISGHRSVSWYQQTPGQGLQFLFEYFSETQRNKGNFPGRFSGRQFSNSRSEMNVSTLELGDSALYLCASSLKRGGEDEQYFGPGTRLTVT.